This T cell receptor (beta chain) was identified in a study of early T cells in non-severe SARS-CoV-2 infection. Findings and limits, study-wide: Using VDJdb, the matching emphasized anti-spike CD8 responses while missing private and CD4 specificities.

This clonotype was counted ten times or more. The antigen remains unidentified. This CDR3 spans 14 amino acids. Germline assignment: CDR1 DFQATT and CDR2 SNEGSKA (reference sequence). Tagging with unique molecular identifiers was applied to individual cDNA molecules. Each CDR3 protein gets one entry after TCRdb re-called the 5' RACE reads with MiXCR. Here the sample spans 29,000 or so distinct CDR3 sequences, approximately 5.4% being singletons. Sequencing input: whole blood. This chain joins TRBV20-1 and TRBJ1-1; D is undetermined. The TCR was taken from an adult who was a healthcare worker with PCR-confirmed SARS-CoV-2 infection or an uninfected control (not recorded which). The CDR3 loop reads CSAVVPGSRAEAFF. DNA of the CDR3: TGCAGCGCGGTAGTTCCGGGCTCTCGGGCTGAAGCTTTCTTT.